A single sample gave rise to the 26 T cell receptor beta chains below, sequenced in a study of tumor T cells in aggressive B-cell lymphoma. The assay was immunoSEQ multiplex PCR, and TCRdb's table has in-frame clones only and misses some. The data hold under 6,500 clones, with around 94% observed a single time. Sequencing input: tumor tissue. Receptors originate from an adult with diffuse large B cell lymphoma.

This chain links TRBV4-1 with TRBJ2-3; D unresolved. Germline V gene data show CDR1 as MGHRA and CDR2 as YSYEKL. This CDR3 is built from 11 residues. Trimming removed 4 bases at V and 7 bases at J, with 6 bases between. CDR3 sequence: CASSLVNTQYF. CDR3 sequence (DNA): TGCGCCAGCAGCCTCGTAAATACGCAGTATTTT.

The genes are TRBV27 and TRBJ2-1; D is ambiguous. The CDR3 length is 13 residues. Trimming took off 6 bases at V and 0 bases at J, with 6 bases between the two ends. Germline CDR1 is MNHEY and CDR2 is SMNVEV (reference sequence). The CDR3 DNA reads TGTGCCAGCAGGCTAAACTCCTACAATGAGCAGTTCTTC. It codes for CASRLNSYNEQFF.

The rearrangement uses TRBV30 and TRBJ2-7; perhaps TRBD1 as D (5 bases). Trimming took off 0 bases at V and 2 bases at J, with 20 bases between the two ends. This CDR3 has 17 residues. Germline V CDR1 and CDR2: GTSNPN, SVGIG (reference sequence). CDR3 amino acids: CAWSVLRGGRFPYEQYF. CDR3 DNA: TGTGCCTGGAGTGTACTAAGGGGCGGACGGTTCCCCTACGAGCAGTACTTC.

The chain is built from TRBV11-2 and TRBJ2-2; a possible D gene is TRBD2 (6 bases). With 6 bases removed from V and 1 base from J, the gap between germline ends came to 9 bases. The CDR3 is made up of 14 amino acids. CDR1 is SGHAT, CDR2 FQNNGV, per germline. CDR3 nucleotide sequence: TGTGCCAGCAGGCCCGGGGGGAACACCGGGGAGCTGTTTTTT. It translates to CASRPGGNTGELFF. The whole variable domain, remainder taken from reference TRBV11-2 and TRBJ2-2, is EAGVAQSPRYKIIEKRQSVAFWCNPISGHATLYWYQQILGQGPKLLIQFQNNGVVDDSQLPKDRFSAERLKGVDSTLKIQPAKLEDSAVYLCASRPGGNTGELFFGEGSRLTVL.

The table lists this clone with a count of one. The V and J genes are TRBV5-1 and TRBJ1-1; maybe TRBD1 (5 bases). CDR1 is SGHRS, CDR2 YFSETQ, per germline. V lost 4 bases, J lost 1 base, and 17 bases lay in between. CDR3 size: 16 residues. This chain's CDR3 is CASSPLAGGGNTEAFF. In DNA, the CDR3 is TGCGCCAGCAGCCCACTAGCTGGGGGGGGGAACACTGAAGCTTTCTTT.

The genes are TRBV25-1 and TRBJ1-2; D is undetermined. From germline, CDR1 is MGHDK and CDR2 SYGVNS. V lost 1 base and J lost 3, with 9 bases in between. This CDR3 is built from 14 residues. CDR3 sequence: CASSELGPYYGYTF. In nucleotides, the CDR3 is TGTGCCAGCAGTGAATTGGGCCCGTACTATGGCTACACCTTC.

The J gene is TRBJ2-5, the V gene TRBV18; 8 bases align to TRBD1. The trim removed 2 bases at V and 2 bases at J, leaving 1 base unmatched. The CDR3 extends over 14 amino acids. Germline CDR1 reads KGHSH; CDR2 reads LQKENI. The CDR3 region has the DNA TGTGCCAGCTCACCAAGACAGGGGCAAGAGACCCAGTACTTC. Protein product: CASSPRQGQETQYF.

The chain has TRBV7-2 and TRBJ2-7, with 9 positions matching TRBD2. Per germline, CDR1 SGHTA and CDR2 FQGNSA. This CDR3 is 14 amino acids long. J gave up 2 bases and V 6 bases, and 5 bases lay outside the gene matches. The chain's CDR3 is CASRIIAGAYEQYF. CDR3 nucleotides: TGTGCCAGCAGAATAATAGCGGGAGCCTACGAGCAGTACTTC.

The chain couples TRBV6-1 to TRBJ1-2, with TRBD1 matching 7 bases. The V gene end was trimmed by 4 bases and the J gene end by 3 bases; junction bases not matched to a gene: 5. Germline-derived CDR1 and CDR2 are MNHNS and SASEGT. The CDR3 is made up of 14 amino acids. CDR3 protein: CASSVLQGHYGYTF. CDR3 coding DNA: TGTGCCAGCAGTGTTTTACAGGGGCACTATGGCTACACCTTC.

This chain joins TRBV5-4 and TRBJ2-7, with D tentatively TRBD1 (5 bases). V was pared by 1 base and J by 3 bases, with 17 bases between. Germline assignment: CDR1 SGHNT and CDR2 YYREEE (reference sequence). This CDR3 spans 16 amino acids. In nucleotides, the CDR3 is TGTGCCAGCAGCTTGCGGCCTCAGGGAACCCTCTACGAGCAGTACTTC. It specifies CASSLRPQGTLYEQYF. The full variable domain, rest sourced from reference TRBV5-4 and TRBJ2-7, is ETGVTQSPTHLIKTRGQQVTLRCSSQSGHNTVSWYQQALGQGPQFIFQYYREEENGRGNFPPRFSGLQFPNYSSELNVNALELDDSALYLCASSLRPQGTLYEQYFGPGTRLTVT.

The chain links TRBV6-1 to TRBJ2-2, with D hard to call. The length of the CDR3 is 14 residues. With 4 bases removed from V and 0 bases from J, the gap between germline ends came to 6 bases. Germline-derived CDR1 and CDR2 are MNHNS and SASEGT. In DNA form, the CDR3 reads TGTGCCAGCAGTGTACTATCGAACACCGGGGAGCTGTTTTTT. It specifies CASSVLSNTGELFF.

CDR3 sequence reads: CSVEDPRGSYEQYF. The CDR3, as DNA: TGCAGCGTTGAAGATCCCCGGGGCTCCTACGAGCAGTACTTC. The rearrangement uses TRBV29-1 and TRBJ2-7, with D possibly being TRBD2 (5 bases). The CDR3 loop spans 14 amino acids. Looked up from germline, CDR1 is SQVTM and CDR2 is ANQGSEA. Trimming stripped 0 bases from V and 0 bases from J, with 9 bases between.

CDR3 coding DNA: TGTGCCAGCAGCGTAGGACACAACGTCCTGACTTTC. It is translated as CASSVGHNVLTF. The chain uses TRBV9 and TRBJ2-6; no clear D. Germline lookup yields CDR1 SGDLS and CDR2 YYNGEE. Deletions cut 0 bases from V and 9 bases from J, with 4 bases between. There are 12 residues in the CDR3.

This chain connects TRBV15 to TRBJ2-1, with D possibly TRBD2 on 5 matching bases. The CDR3 spans 15 residues. Germline V CDR1 and CDR2: LNHNV, YYDKDF (reference sequence). V lost 3 bases and J 5 bases, leaving 14 bases between the germline ends. This CDR3 reads CATSSPFREDNEQFF. Written as DNA, the CDR3 is TGTGCCACCAGCAGTCCCTTCCGGGAAGACAATGAGCAGTTCTTC.

This chain links TRBV28 with TRBJ1-5, with 8 bases identical to TRBD1. There are 15 residues in the CDR3. V was pared by 1 base and J by 5 bases, with 4 bases of the junction left unmatched. Germline V lookup: CDR1 MDHEN, CDR2 SYDVKM. CDR3 sequence: CASSLFLTGDQPQHF. CDR3 nucleotide sequence: TGTGCCAGCAGTTTATTTCTGACAGGGGATCAGCCCCAGCATTTT.

This chain uses TRBV28 with TRBJ1-4, with 9 bases lining up with TRBD1. Germline CDR1 and CDR2: MDHEN and SYDVKM. V trimming: 6 bases; J trimming: 8 bases; junction bases outside the gene matches: 7. CDR3 length: 14 residues. The CDR3 sequence: CASSGTGRNEKLFF. Here the CDR3 DNA reads TGTGCCAGCAGCGGGACAGGGAGGAACGAAAAACTGTTTTTT.

The chain is built from TRBV6-1 and TRBJ2-1; tentative D call: TRBD2 (6 bases). CDR1 is MNHNS, CDR2 SASEGT, per germline. The CDR3 is 15 residues long. V shed 1 base and J shed 5 bases, with 12 bases lying between them. The CDR3 reads CASSEVLARNNEQFF. CDR3 in DNA: TGTGCCAGCAGTGAAGTGCTAGCGAGGAACAATGAGCAGTTCTTC.

The rearrangement links TRBV27 to TRBJ2-1, with 7 bases lining up with TRBD2. V lost 5 bases and J lost 16; bases outside the gene matches: 14. Germline CDR1 reads MNHEY; CDR2 reads SMNVEV (reference sequence). The CDR3 is 13 residues long. CDR3 nucleotide sequence: TGTGCCAGCAGTGTACCGGGACTACCCAATCAATTCTTC. This translates into CASSVPGLPNQFF.

The chain uses TRBV6-9 and TRBJ1-2, with D possibly matching TRBD1 (5 bases). With 0 bases removed from V and 8 bases from J, the gap between germline ends came to 16 bases. Germline assignment: CDR1 MNHGY and CDR2 SVAAGI. The CDR3 sequence is 15 residues long. CDR3 nucleotide sequence: TGTGCCAGCAGTTATTCGGGGTCCCCAGGGCCCGGCTACACCTTC. Translation gives CASSYSGSPGPGYTF.

V usage is TRBV6-1 and J usage is TRBJ2-7; 9 bases match TRBD1. Germline lookup yields CDR1 MNHNS and CDR2 SASEGT. The trim removed 7 bases at V and 7 bases at J, leaving 11 bases unmatched. This CDR3 is 14 amino acids long. The chain's CDR3 is CASMAGTGNQEQYF. CDR3 in DNA: TGTGCCAGCATGGCCGGGACAGGGAATCAGGAGCAGTACTTC.

The chain is built from TRBV7-9 and TRBJ1-1, with no clear D. CDR1 is SEHNR and CDR2 is FQNEAQ in the germline V gene (reference sequence). The CDR3 extends over 15 amino acids. Trimming cost V 7 bases and J 0 bases, with 15 bases left between them. The CDR3 region is CASTLEAGMNTEAFF. CDR3 in DNA: TGTGCCAGCACCTTGGAGGCGGGAATGAACACTGAAGCTTTCTTT.

The chain carries TRBV18 and TRBJ2-7; 8 bases map to TRBD1. The CDR3 is 16 amino acids. Germline V gives CDR1 KGHSH, CDR2 LQKENI. V gave up 2 bases and J gave up 1 base; unmatched junction bases: 7. The CDR3, as DNA: TGTGCCAGCTCACCAGGGGAGGACAGGGCATCCTACGAGCAGTACTTC. Translating gives CASSPGEDRASYEQYF. Full variable domain (remainder filled in from reference TRBV18 and TRBJ2-7): NAGVMQNPRHLVRRRGQEARLRCSPMKGHSHVYWYRQLPEEGLKFMVYLQKENIIDESGMPKERFSAEFPKEGPSILRIQQVVRGDSAAYFCASSPGEDRASYEQYFGPGTRLTVT.

The rearrangement links TRBV5-1 to TRBJ2-5, with TRBD2 identical over 7 bases. Germline CDR1 is SGHRS and CDR2 is YFSETQ. Germline trimming cut 2 bases from V and 5 bases from J; bases unmatched to any gene: 9. This CDR3 has 15 amino acids. The CDR3: CASSFGLVAAETQYF. The CDR3 coding sequence is TGCGCCAGCAGCTTCGGACTAGTCGCGGCCGAGACCCAGTACTTC.

The J gene is TRBJ2-2, the V gene TRBV5-1; no clear D gene. The germline gives CDR1 SGHRS, CDR2 YFSETQ. Between the trimmed V and J ends, which lost 0 bases and 7 bases, there was a span of 4 bases. This CDR3 spans 12 amino acids. The CDR3 bases are TGCGCCAGCAGCTTGGACGGCGGGGAGCTGTTTTTT. It specifies CASSLDGGELFF.

The rearrangement joins TRBV7-3 to TRBJ1-2; 7 nucleotides agree with TRBD1. Unmatched junction bases numbered 3, after V lost 5 bases and J lost 3 bases. The CDR3 consists of 13 residues. Germline values: CDR1 SGHTA, CDR2 FQGTGA. CDR3 loop: CASSPGQHYGYTF. In DNA, the CDR3 is TGTGCCAGCAGCCCGGGACAGCACTATGGCTACACCTTC.

The CDR3 sequence is CASSLVRASDEQYF. The CDR3 DNA is TGCGCCAGCAGCTTAGTTCGCGCAAGCGACGAGCAGTACTTC. The chain links TRBV5-1 to TRBJ2-7; no reliable D call. The V gene lost 2 bases and the J gene lost 5 bases, with 14 bases spanning the gap. CDR3 length: 14 amino acids. Germline CDR1 and CDR2: SGHRS and YFSETQ.